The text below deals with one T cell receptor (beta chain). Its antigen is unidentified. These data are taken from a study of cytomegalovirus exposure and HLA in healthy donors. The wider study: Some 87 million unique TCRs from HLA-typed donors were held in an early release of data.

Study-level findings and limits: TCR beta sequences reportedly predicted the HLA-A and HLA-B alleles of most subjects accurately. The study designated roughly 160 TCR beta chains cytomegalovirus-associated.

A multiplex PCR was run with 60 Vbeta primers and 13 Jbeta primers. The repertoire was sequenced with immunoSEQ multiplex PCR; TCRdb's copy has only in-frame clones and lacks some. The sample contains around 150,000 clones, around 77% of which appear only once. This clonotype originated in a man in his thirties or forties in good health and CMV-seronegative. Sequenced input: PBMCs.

The CDR3 sequence is CASSPTAETQYF. The CDR3 DNA reads as TGTGCCAGCAGCCCGACAGCAGAGACCCAGTACTTC. The chain couples TRBV7-9 to TRBJ2-5; perhaps TRBD1 as D (5 bases). CDR1 is SEHNR and CDR2 is FQNEAQ in the germline V gene (reference sequence). V lost 5 bases and J 4 bases, leaving 8 bases between the germline ends. The CDR3 length is 12 residues.